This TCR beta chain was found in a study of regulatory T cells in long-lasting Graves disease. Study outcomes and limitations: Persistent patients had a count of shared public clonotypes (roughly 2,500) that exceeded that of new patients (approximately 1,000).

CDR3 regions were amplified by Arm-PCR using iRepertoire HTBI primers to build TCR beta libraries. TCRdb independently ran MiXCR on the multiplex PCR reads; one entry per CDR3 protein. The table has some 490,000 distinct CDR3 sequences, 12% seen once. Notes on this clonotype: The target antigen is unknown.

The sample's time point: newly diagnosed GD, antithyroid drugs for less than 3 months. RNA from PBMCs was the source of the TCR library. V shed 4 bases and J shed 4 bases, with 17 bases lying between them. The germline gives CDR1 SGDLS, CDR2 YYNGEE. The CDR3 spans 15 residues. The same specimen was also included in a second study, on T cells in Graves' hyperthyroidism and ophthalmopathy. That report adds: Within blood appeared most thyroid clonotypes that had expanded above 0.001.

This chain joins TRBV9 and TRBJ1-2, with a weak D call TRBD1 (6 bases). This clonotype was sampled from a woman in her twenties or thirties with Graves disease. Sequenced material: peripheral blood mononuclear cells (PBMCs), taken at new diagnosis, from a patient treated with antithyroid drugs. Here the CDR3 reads CASSPYRDGGYGYTF. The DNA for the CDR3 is TGTGCCAGCAGCCCCTACAGGGATGGCGGCTATGGCTACACCTTC.